This section outlines one T cell receptor beta chain sequence together with its context. Amplified TCR beta CDR3 regions derived from RNA transcripts. An initial round of RT-PCR targeting the TCR CDR3 relied on the HTBI primer set. TCRdb processed the multiplex PCR reads anew with MiXCR; each CDR3 protein has one entry. The table has roughly 300,000 distinct CDR3 sequences, approximately 26% seen once; the top ten hold about 30%. Diagnosis of hyperthyroidism was new in patients aged 18 to 65, and its duration was under 2 months. Uncontrolled infection, other autoimmune disease, pregnancy or lactation disqualified patients from enrolment. Cells are PBMCs isolated from 9 to 10 ml of fresh blood. This sample was taken from a study of T cells in Graves' hyperthyroidism and ophthalmopathy. Looked up from germline, CDR1 is SEHNR and CDR2 is FQNEAQ (reference sequence). The CDR3 is 15 residues long. Trimming at V came to 3 bases and at J to 7 bases, leaving 7 bases not matched to a gene.

Specimen: blood. The chain carries TRBV7-9 and TRBJ2-7, with 12 positions matching TRBD1. This clonotype was obtained from a middle-aged man with Graves' hyperthyroidism that later progressed to Graves' ophthalmopathy. In DNA form, the CDR3 reads TGTGCCAGCAGCTTGGAGGGACAGGGGGCGAGAGAGCAGTACTTC. As protein: CASSLEGQGAREQYF.